This T cell receptor (beta chain) was identified in a study of CD8 T cells in ankylosing spondylitis. Notes on the study in general: The authors found the disease-linked clones to be CD8+ and relatively rare in peripheral blood. Matched ankylosing spondylitis synovial fluid reportedly contained a significantly enriched population of disease-linked clones. Several highly homologous variants made up a TCR beta motif, and this motif appeared characteristic of ankylosing spondylitis blood.

TCRdb ran MiXCR on the 5' RACE reads and lists one entry per CDR3 protein. The repertoire holds some 46,000 distinct CDR3 sequences, with about 11% as singletons. V was trimmed by 2 bases and J by 4 bases, leaving 6 bases between them. The CDR3 runs to 13 residues. This clonotype was seen only a few times. Antigen specificity is unknown. The chain links TRBV12-3 or TRBV12-4 to TRBJ2-1; D gene unclear. The source of this sequence is a male donor with ankylosing spondylitis or in good health (not recorded which). The sample consisted of blood, either unsorted or a sorted T cell fraction (not recorded which). As DNA, the CDR3 is TGTGCCAGCAGTTTAAGACGGTACAATGAGCAGTTCTTC. The encoded protein is CASSLRRYNEQFF.